A single TCR beta chain is shown here with its context. TCRdb redid the calling of the RT-PCR reads with MiXCR, one entry per CDR3 protein. The table includes about 570,000 distinct CDR3 sequences, around 11% detected once. The data are from a study of response to subunit inactivated influenza vaccine. Trimming cost V 4 bases and J 12 bases, with 23 bases left between them. Germline assignment: CDR1 SGHRS and CDR2 YFSETQ. CDR3 length: 15 amino acids. This clonotype was obtained from a man aged 45-65 years who received an inactivated influenza vaccine. The source was PBMCs from blood, collected on the day of vaccination. The chain is built from TRBV5-1 and TRBJ2-1; D not certain. The CDR3 coding sequence is TGCGCCAGCAGCGTCGGCCCAAGAAGGGTAGGGTGGCAGTTCTTC. Protein: CASSVGPRRVGWQFF. Based on the CDR3 plus reference TRBV5-1 and TRBJ2-1, the full variable domain is KAGVTQTPRYLIKTRGQQVTLSCSPISGHRSVSWYQQTPGQGLQFLFEYFSETQRNKGNFPGRFSGRQFSNSRSEMNVSTLELGDSALYLCASSVGPRRVGWQFFGPGTRLTVL.